Each of the 29 T cell receptor beta chains below was sequenced from the same sample in a study of OX40 agonist ivuxolimab in advanced cancers. Only in-frame clones appear in the TCRdb table, and some are missing; sequencing was by immunoSEQ multiplex PCR. The table includes about 42,000 clones, around nine tenths detected once. The material was CD4+ or CD8+ T cells sorted from blood, obtained in a trial of the OX40 agonist ivuxolimab. All receptors derive from an adult with an advanced solid tumor such as melanoma, head and neck, liver or kidney cancer.

The gene calls are TRBV4-1 and TRBJ1-5; TRBD1 is a possible D gene (5 bases). CDR1 is MGHRA and CDR2 is YSYEKL in the germline V gene. Trimming removed 1 base at V and 6 bases at J, with 7 bases between. The CDR3 covers 13 residues. The CDR3 DNA follows: TGCGCCAGCAGCCAAGGGGGGGTTCAGCCCCAGCATTTT. It translates to CASSQGGVQPQHF.

This clone has only a few counts. J is TRBJ2-5 and V is TRBV7-6; D is uncertain. CDR1 and CDR2 (germline): SGHVS, FNYEAQ. There are 15 residues in the CDR3. The V and J ends lost 2 bases and 2 bases respectively, with 12 bases between them. CDR3 sequence reads: CASSLRAALQETQYF. As DNA, the CDR3 is TGTGCCAGCAGCTTAAGGGCCGCGTTACAAGAGACCCAGTACTTC.

The chain is built from TRBV25-1 and TRBJ1-4; D unclear. The V gene's germline CDR1 is MGHDK and CDR2 SYGVNS. This CDR3 spans 15 amino acids. Trimming pared 3 bases from V and 7 bases from J, leaving 15 bases between. CDR3 sequence (DNA): TGTGCCAGCAGTGATTTTCGGACCCTTCGTGAAAAACTGTTTTTT. This sequence encodes CASSDFRTLREKLFF. Full variable domain (missing parts from reference TRBV25-1 and TRBJ1-4): EADIYQTPRYLVIGTGKKITLECSQTMGHDKMYWYQQDPGMELHLIHYSYGVNSTEKGDLSSESTVSRIRTEHFPLTLESARPSHTSQYLCASSDFRTLREKLFFGSGTQLSVL.

J is TRBJ2-1 and V is TRBV19; D is ambiguous. Germline V gene data show CDR1 as LNHDA and CDR2 as SQIVND (reference sequence). CDR3 size: 12 residues. The germline V and J ends were trimmed by 4 bases and 7 bases, with 8 bases remaining between them. Here the CDR3 reads CASSTRWNEQFF. The CDR3 nucleotides read TGTGCCAGTAGTACCCGGTGGAATGAGCAGTTCTTC.

The V and J genes are TRBV5-4 and TRBJ2-2, with 7 bases lining up with TRBD1. Unmatched junction bases numbered 7, after V lost 3 bases and J lost 5 bases. This CDR3 is built from 15 residues. Per the germline V gene, CDR1 is SGHNT and CDR2 is YYREEE (reference sequence). The DNA of the CDR3 is TGTGCCAGCAGCTCATACAGGGACAGTACCGGGGAGCTGTTTTTT. This encodes CASSSYRDSTGELFF.

This chain joins TRBV4-2 and TRBJ2-7; possible D gene TRBD1, 6 bases. The CDR3 spans 14 residues. The V end was cut by 4 bases, the J end by 0 bases, with 10 bases between. Germline V gives CDR1 LGHNA, CDR2 YNFKEQ. The CDR3 is CASSPRDNSYEQYF. Here the CDR3 DNA reads TGTGCCAGCAGCCCCCGGGACAACTCCTACGAGCAGTACTTC.

The chain has TRBV6-6 and TRBJ1-1, with D unclear. Per germline, CDR1 MNHNY and CDR2 SVGAGI (reference sequence). Trimming pared 6 bases from V and 7 bases from J, leaving 18 bases between. CDR3 size: 14 residues. CDR3 coding DNA: TGTGCCAGCAGGCCGATCTCAGGCGGCATTGAAGCTTTCTTT. As protein: CASRPISGGIEAFF.

V and J are TRBV14 and TRBJ2-1; D remains unclear. Trimming removed 0 bases at V and 6 bases at J, with 6 bases between. The CDR3 totals 13 residues. The V gene's germline CDR1 is SGHDN and CDR2 FVKESK. The CDR3 region has the DNA TGTGCCAGCAGCCAAGATTGGCGCAATGAGCAGTTCTTC. Translation gives CASSQDWRNEQFF.

The chain couples TRBV19 to TRBJ1-5, with a possible D match to TRBD1 (5 bases). From germline, CDR1 is LNHDA and CDR2 SQIVND (reference sequence). CDR3 length: 14 amino acids. V was trimmed by 3 bases and J by 3 bases, leaving 9 bases between them. The CDR3 spells CASSMRGNNQPQHF. The DNA for the CDR3 is TGTGCCAGTAGTATGAGGGGAAACAATCAGCCCCAGCATTTT.

CDR3 nucleotide sequence: TGTGCCATCAGTACTGGGACAGGGGTTGACGAGCAGTACTTC. This gives the protein CAISTGTGVDEQYF. J is TRBJ2-7 and V is TRBV10-3; 10 nucleotides match TRBD1. The CDR3 runs to 14 residues. V gave up 5 bases and J gave up 5 bases; unmatched junction bases: 6. CDR1 and CDR2 from the germline V gene are ENHRY and SYGVKD.

This chain links TRBV2 with TRBJ2-1; 8 bases are a match to TRBD1. The V segment lost 10 bases and the J segment 8 bases; nucleotides outside the gene matches: 10. CDR1 is SNHLY, CDR2 FYNNEI, per germline. The CDR3 loop spans 13 amino acids. CDR3 protein: CATTGQAIHEQFF. In DNA, the CDR3 is TGTGCCACCACGGGACAGGCGATCCATGAGCAGTTCTTC.

The chain carries TRBV30 and TRBJ2-5, with D hard to call. The ends were cut back, 4 bases at V and 2 bases at J, with 8 bases in the middle. This CDR3 spans 12 amino acids. CDR1 is GTSNPN and CDR2 is SVGIG in the germline V gene (reference sequence). CDR3 sequence reads: CAWMAFQETQYF. In DNA form, the CDR3 reads TGTGCCTGGATGGCATTTCAAGAGACCCAGTACTTC. Full variable domain (rest looked up from reference TRBV30 and TRBJ2-5): SQTIHQWPATLVQPVGSPLSLECTVEGTSNPNLYWYRQAAGRGLQLLFYSVGIGQISSEVPQNLSASRPQDRQFILSSKKLLLSDSGFYLCAWMAFQETQYFGPGTRLLVL.

This sequence joins TRBV18 and TRBJ1-1, with D maybe TRBD1 (5 bases). The CDR3 covers 16 residues. V lost 0 bases, J lost 2 bases, and 13 bases lay in between. Germline CDR1 reads KGHSH; CDR2 reads LQKENI. The CDR3 spells CASSPPSGGVNTEAFF. In DNA, the CDR3 is TGTGCCAGCTCACCACCATCGGGGGGGGTAAACACTGAAGCTTTCTTT.

The gene calls are TRBV19 and TRBJ2-2; a weak D match, TRBD1 (6 bases). The CDR3 contains 14 residues. The V gene's germline CDR1 is LNHDA and CDR2 SQIVND (reference sequence). V dropped 8 bases and J dropped 4 bases, with 14 bases sitting between them. The CDR3 DNA reads TGTGCCAGTTTACAGGGTTGGGGCACCGGGGAGCTGTTTTTT. Translating gives CASLQGWGTGELFF.

The chain is built from TRBV2 and TRBJ2-1; D is uncertain. Germline V gene sequence: CDR1 SNHLY, CDR2 FYNNEI. V lost 8 bases to trimming and J lost 6 bases, with 17 bases between them. The CDR3 totals 14 residues. CDR3 loop: CASRYTNSGNEQFF. The CDR3 nucleotides are TGTGCCAGCCGTTATACAAATTCTGGCAATGAGCAGTTCTTC.

This chain links TRBV7-3 with TRBJ1-1; no firm D call. Trimming cost V 1 base and J 0 bases, with 9 bases left between them. CDR1 is SGHTA, CDR2 FQGTGA, per germline. There are 15 residues in the CDR3. This CDR3 reads CASSLMGKMNTEAFF. The CDR3 coding sequence is TGTGCCAGCAGCTTAATGGGAAAGATGAACACTGAAGCTTTCTTT.

The chain couples TRBV30 to TRBJ2-7, with 8 bases aligning to TRBD1. Germline CDR1 is GTSNPN and CDR2 is SVGIG (reference sequence). V trimming: 5 bases; J trimming: 6 bases; junction bases outside the gene matches: 12. This CDR3 has 14 amino acids. The CDR3 sequence is CAWGAWTGSGEQYF. In nucleotides, the CDR3 is TGTGCCTGGGGTGCTTGGACAGGGTCGGGCGAGCAGTACTTC.

This clone was observed a handful of times. This rearrangement joins TRBV7-9 to TRBJ1-1; D not certain. Germline CDR1 and CDR2: SEHNR and FQNEAQ (reference sequence). The CDR3 sequence is 14 residues long. V gave up 4 bases and J gave up 0 bases, with 9 bases separating them. CDR3 coding DNA: TGTGCCAGCAGCTCAAGACCGATGAACACTGAAGCTTTCTTT. Translating gives CASSSRPMNTEAFF.

The genes are TRBV10-3 and TRBJ1-1, with D tentatively TRBD1 (6 bases). Germline V gene sequence: CDR1 ENHRY, CDR2 SYGVKD. The germline V and J ends were trimmed by 0 bases and 6 bases, with 11 bases remaining between them. CDR3 length: 14 residues. CDR3 region: CAISESGKGAEAFF. Written as DNA, the CDR3 is TGTGCCATCAGTGAGTCCGGAAAGGGGGCTGAAGCTTTCTTT.

The rearrangement uses TRBV29-1 and TRBJ1-5, with a weak D call TRBD1 (6 bases). The germline CDR1 and CDR2 sequences are SQVTM and ANQGSEA. The CDR3 is 13 amino acids. The ends were cut back, 0 bases at V and 3 bases at J, with 6 bases in the middle. The CDR3: CSVEEGANQPQHF. CDR3 nucleotide sequence: TGCAGCGTTGAAGAGGGGGCCAATCAGCCCCAGCATTTT.

The chain carries TRBV10-1 and TRBJ2-1, with 9 bases identical to TRBD2. The germline V gene encodes CDR1 WNHNN and CDR2 SYGVQD (reference sequence). V dropped 8 bases and J dropped 8; count of bases not matched to a gene: 10. CDR3 length equals 14 residues. The CDR3 DNA is TGCGCCAGCGCGACTAGCGGAGCTTCCGATGAGCAGTTCTTC. It specifies CASATSGASDEQFF.

The chain joins TRBV29-1 to TRBJ2-5, with D unresolved. The CDR3 covers 14 residues. The germline V gene encodes CDR1 SQVTM and CDR2 ANQGSEA. V gave up 7 bases and J gave up 5 bases, with 20 bases separating them. The CDR3 nucleotides are TGCAGCGCCGGAAGGGTGGCTCCTGGGGAGACCCAGTACTTC. This codes for CSAGRVAPGETQYF. The variable domain in full, with the rest retrieved from reference TRBV29-1 and TRBJ2-5, is SAVISQKPSRDICQRGTSLTIQCQVDSQVTMMFWYRQQPGQSLTLIATANQGSEATYESGFVIDKFPISRPNLTFSTLTVSNMSPEDSSIYLCSAGRVAPGETQYFGPGTRLLVL.

V gene TRBV19 combines with J gene TRBJ1-5; D is ambiguous. Trimming stripped 8 bases from V and 7 bases from J, with 9 bases between. This CDR3 has 11 amino acids. Per the germline V gene, CDR1 is LNHDA and CDR2 is SQIVND (reference sequence). The CDR3 DNA reads TGTGCCAGTGGCAGTCGCCAGCCCCAGCATTTT. Protein sequence: CASGSRQPQHF. Drawing the rest from reference TRBV19 and TRBJ1-5, the complete variable domain is DGGITQSPKYLFRKEGQNVTLSCEQNLNHDAMYWYRQDPGQGLRLIYYSQIVNDFQKGDIAEGYSVSREKKESFPLTVTSAQKNPTAFYLCASGSRQPQHFGDGTRLSIL.

This sequence joins TRBV10-3 and TRBJ1-5, with a tentative D call TRBD1 (5 bases). The CDR3 is 15 residues long. Per the germline V gene, CDR1 is ENHRY and CDR2 is SYGVKD. V gave up 10 bases and J gave up 2 bases, with 18 bases separating them. In DNA, the CDR3 is TGTGCCACCGGGACTTACTCTGACGGCAATCAGCCCCAGCATTTT. It translates to CATGTYSDGNQPQHF.

The chain combines TRBV6-5 with TRBJ1-2; D is perhaps TRBD1 (5 bases). The germline V gene encodes CDR1 MNHEY and CDR2 SVGAGI. The CDR3 runs 14 residues. The V and J ends lost 8 bases and 4 bases respectively, with 17 bases between them. CDR3 in amino acids: CASVGAGTFYGYTF. The DNA for the CDR3 is TGTGCCAGCGTGGGCGCAGGGACCTTCTATGGCTACACCTTC.

The chain combines TRBV5-1 with TRBJ2-5, with TRBD1 matching 8 bases. Germline loops: CDR1 SGHRS, CDR2 YFSETQ. Germline trimming cut 5 bases from V and 5 bases from J; bases unmatched to any gene: 5. The CDR3 consists of 13 residues. DNA of the CDR3: TGCGCCAGCAGAGAGCAGGGGGCCGAGACCCAGTACTTC. As protein: CASREQGAETQYF.

V gene TRBV5-1 combines with J gene TRBJ2-7; maybe TRBD1 (6 bases). V was clipped by 0 bases and J by 3 bases, with 10 bases between them. The CDR3 is 14 residues long. Germline V gene data show CDR1 as SGHRS and CDR2 as YFSETQ. The CDR3 protein is CASSLEGQIYEQYF. The DNA of the CDR3 is TGCGCCAGCAGCTTGGAAGGACAGATCTACGAGCAGTACTTC. Filled out from reference TRBV5-1 and TRBJ2-7, the complete variable domain reads KAGVTQTPRYLIKTRGQQVTLSCSPISGHRSVSWYQQTPGQGLQFLFEYFSETQRNKGNFPGRFSGRQFSNSRSEMNVSTLELGDSALYLCASSLEGQIYEQYFGPGTRLTVT.

The chain has TRBV4-1 and TRBJ2-6; D tentatively reads TRBD1 or TRBD2 (5 bases each). Trimming took 4 bases from V and 0 from J, leaving 19 bases between them. This CDR3 has 19 amino acids. The germline CDR1 and CDR2 sequences are MGHRA and YSYEKL. In DNA, the CDR3 is TGCGCCAGCAGCCTACTGGCCGGGACGAGCAGCTCTGGGGCCAACGTCCTGACTTTC. Its protein is CASSLLAGTSSSGANVLTF.

The gene calls are TRBV19 and TRBJ2-7; 8 bases are a match to TRBD1. Germline V gives CDR1 LNHDA, CDR2 SQIVND (reference sequence). The ends lost 4 bases at V and 1 base at J; junction bases unmatched: 6. The CDR3 runs 15 residues. CDR3 sequence: CASSSWTGKSYEQYF. CDR3 in DNA: TGTGCCAGTAGTAGCTGGACAGGGAAGTCCTACGAGCAGTACTTC. The whole variable domain, filled in from reference TRBV19 and TRBJ2-7, reads DGGITQSPKYLFRKEGQNVTLSCEQNLNHDAMYWYRQDPGQGLRLIYYSQIVNDFQKGDIAEGYSVSREKKESFPLTVTSAQKNPTAFYLCASSSWTGKSYEQYFGPGTRLTVT.